What follows are 10 T cell receptor beta chains derived from one specimen sequenced in a study of blood T cell repertoires in COVID-19. Assay used: immunoSEQ multiplex PCR; TCRdb lists only in-frame clones, some missing. The sample lists around 190,000 clones, roughly 90% occurring once. Sequencing used peripheral blood. The receptor source for this set is a man aged 18 to 30 with active or convalescent COVID-19.

The gene calls are TRBV7-9 and TRBJ1-1, with D maybe TRBD1 (5 bases). Per germline, CDR1 SEHNR and CDR2 FQNEAQ (reference sequence). Trimming took 5 bases from V and 1 from J, leaving 14 bases between them. The CDR3 spans 15 residues. CDR3 nucleotide sequence: TGTGCCAGCAGCCGAACTCCGACAGAGAACACTGAAGCTTTCTTT. It yields the protein CASSRTPTENTEAFF.

This clone was seen a handful of times. V and J are TRBV3-1 (or the pseudogene TRBV3-2) and TRBJ1-2; D may be TRBD1 (5 bases). The V gene lost 8 bases and the J gene lost 0 bases, with 16 bases spanning the gap. This CDR3 has 15 residues. Germline values: CDR1 LGHDT, CDR2 YNNKEL (reference sequence). The CDR3 loop reads CASSAGSAPNYGYTF. In DNA form, the CDR3 reads TGTGCCAGCTCGGCAGGGTCCGCGCCTAACTATGGCTACACCTTC.

The chain is built from TRBV19 and TRBJ2-5; possibly TRBD2 for D (5 bases). This CDR3 is built from 12 residues. Germline V gene lookup returns CDR1 LNHDA and CDR2 SQIVND (reference sequence). The V end was cut by 5 bases, the J end by 2 bases, with 6 bases between. The CDR3 DNA follows: TGTGCCAGTAGTCGAGGGCAAGAGACCCAGTACTTC. Its translation is CASSRGQETQYF.

A single count supports this clone. Other DNA sequences in this specimen translate into the identical CDR3. The CDR3 region is CAWSVRGNTEAFF. The CDR3 DNA follows: TGTGCCTGGAGTGTACGAGGGAACACTGAAGCTTTCTTT. The chain couples TRBV30 to TRBJ1-1; D remains unclear. V was pared by 0 bases and J by 1 base, with 6 bases between. Germline CDR1 GTSNPN, CDR2 SVGIG (reference sequence). CDR3 length equals 13 residues.

This clone was observed once. The J gene is TRBJ1-2, the V gene TRBV5-1; tentative D call: TRBD1 (6 bases). Trimming shortened V by 4 bases and J by 10 bases, and 20 bases separated the two germline ends. In germline, CDR1 is SGHRS, CDR2 YFSETQ. The CDR3 covers 14 residues. The CDR3 reads CASSQGQPREFYTF. DNA of the CDR3: TGCGCCAGCAGCCAAGGACAGCCCCGCGAATTCTACACCTTC.

This sequence joins TRBV2 and TRBJ1-4; 7 bases agree with TRBD1. The V gene end was trimmed by 4 bases and the J gene end by 8 bases; junction bases not matched to a gene: 7. The CDR3 loop spans 14 amino acids. Germline V CDR1 and CDR2: SNHLY, FYNNEI. In DNA form, the CDR3 reads TGTGCCAGCAGTGCACAGGGGTCTGGGGAAAAACTGTTTTTT. It yields the protein CASSAQGSGEKLFF.

The V gene is TRBV5-1, the J gene TRBJ1-5, with 7 positions matching TRBD1. Germline loops: CDR1 SGHRS, CDR2 YFSETQ. V lost 5 bases, J lost 2 bases, and 7 bases stayed unmatched. This CDR3 has 15 residues. DNA of the CDR3: TGCGCCAGCAGTCTCACAGGGGCCGGCAATCAGCCCCAGCATTTT. Translation gives CASSLTGAGNQPQHF.

This clone appeared a few times. The chain couples TRBV5-1 to TRBJ2-7; 7 bases are shared with TRBD1. The CDR3 has 13 amino acids. The junction had 2 bases not matched to a gene; V was cut back by 0 bases and J by 5 bases. CDR1 and CDR2 from the germline V gene are SGHRS and YFSETQ. The CDR3 here is CASSLDTGDEQYF. The CDR3 DNA sequence: TGCGCCAGCAGCTTGGACACAGGGGACGAGCAGTACTTC.

The CDR3 loop reads CASSIGGAYNEKLFF. The CDR3, as DNA: TGTGCCAGTAGTATAGGTGGGGCGTACAATGAAAAACTGTTTTTT. The chain links TRBV19 to TRBJ1-4; D might be TRBD1 (5 bases). CDR1 is LNHDA, CDR2 SQIVND, per germline (reference sequence). V was cut by 1 base and J by 5 bases, with 11 bases left in between. The CDR3 sequence is 15 residues long.

The chain is built from TRBV30 and TRBJ2-1; 13 nucleotides agree with TRBD2. The V gene's germline CDR1 is GTSNPN and CDR2 SVGIG (reference sequence). V lost 1 base to trimming and J lost 0 bases; unmatched junction nucleotides: 9. The CDR3 is 19 residues long. CDR3 in DNA: TGTGCCTGGAGTGCAGGACTAGCGGGGGACCTCATCTCCTACAATGAGCAGTTCTTC. It specifies CAWSAGLAGDLISYNEQFF.